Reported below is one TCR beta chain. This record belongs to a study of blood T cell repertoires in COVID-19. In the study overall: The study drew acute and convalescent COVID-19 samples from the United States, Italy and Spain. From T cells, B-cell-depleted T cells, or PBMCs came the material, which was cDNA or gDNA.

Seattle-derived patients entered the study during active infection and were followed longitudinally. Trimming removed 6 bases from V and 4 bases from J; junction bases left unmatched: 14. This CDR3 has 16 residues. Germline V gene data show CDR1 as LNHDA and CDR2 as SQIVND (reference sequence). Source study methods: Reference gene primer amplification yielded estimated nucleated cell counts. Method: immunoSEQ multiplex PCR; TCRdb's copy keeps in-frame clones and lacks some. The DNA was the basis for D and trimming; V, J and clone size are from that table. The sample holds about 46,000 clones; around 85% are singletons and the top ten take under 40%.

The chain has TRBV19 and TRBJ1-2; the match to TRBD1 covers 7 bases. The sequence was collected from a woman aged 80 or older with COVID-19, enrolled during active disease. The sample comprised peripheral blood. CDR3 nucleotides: TGTGCCAGTAGGTCTCTTTCTGGGGGACAGATCTATGGCTACACCTTC. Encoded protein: CASRSLSGGQIYGYTF.